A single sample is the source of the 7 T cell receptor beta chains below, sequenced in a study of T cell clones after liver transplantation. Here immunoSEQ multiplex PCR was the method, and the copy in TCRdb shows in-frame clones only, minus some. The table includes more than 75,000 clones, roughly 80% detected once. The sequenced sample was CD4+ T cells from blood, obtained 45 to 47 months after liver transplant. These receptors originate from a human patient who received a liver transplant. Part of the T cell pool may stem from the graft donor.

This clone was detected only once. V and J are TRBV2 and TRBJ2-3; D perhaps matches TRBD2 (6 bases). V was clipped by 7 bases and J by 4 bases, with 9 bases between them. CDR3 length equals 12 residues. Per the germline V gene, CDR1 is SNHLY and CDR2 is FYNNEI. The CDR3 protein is CASTEGPDTQYF. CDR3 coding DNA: TGTGCCAGCACGGAGGGACCAGATACGCAGTATTTT.

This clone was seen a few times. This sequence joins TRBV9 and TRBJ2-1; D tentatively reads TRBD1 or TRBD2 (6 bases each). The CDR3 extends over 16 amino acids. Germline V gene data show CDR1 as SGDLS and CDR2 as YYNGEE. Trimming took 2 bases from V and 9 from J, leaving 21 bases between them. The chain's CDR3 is CASSVRGDPNGGEQFF. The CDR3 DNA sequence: TGTGCCAGCAGCGTTAGGGGGGACCCTAACGGAGGTGAGCAGTTCTTC. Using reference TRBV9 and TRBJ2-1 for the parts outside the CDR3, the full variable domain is DSGVTQTPKHLITATGQRVTLRCSPRSGDLSVYWYQQSLDQGLQFLIQYYNGEERAKGNILERFSAQQFPDLHSELNLSSLELGDSALYFCASSVRGDPNGGEQFFGPGTRLTVL.

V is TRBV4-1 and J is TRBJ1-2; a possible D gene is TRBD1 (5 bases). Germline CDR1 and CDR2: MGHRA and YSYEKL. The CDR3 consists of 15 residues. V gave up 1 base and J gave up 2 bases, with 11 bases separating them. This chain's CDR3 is CASSQGLKGNYGYTF. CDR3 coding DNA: TGCGCCAGCAGCCAAGGCCTAAAGGGGAACTATGGCTACACCTTC.

CDR3 amino acids: CASSLDRGSYGYTF. As DNA, the CDR3 is TGTGCCAGCAGTTTAGACAGGGGATCCTATGGCTACACCTTC. The V call is TRBV27, the J call TRBJ1-2; the match to TRBD1 covers 8 bases. Germline V CDR1 and CDR2: MNHEY, SMNVEV (reference sequence). J was trimmed by 4 bases and V by 2 bases; bases with no gene match: 3. This CDR3 spans 14 amino acids.

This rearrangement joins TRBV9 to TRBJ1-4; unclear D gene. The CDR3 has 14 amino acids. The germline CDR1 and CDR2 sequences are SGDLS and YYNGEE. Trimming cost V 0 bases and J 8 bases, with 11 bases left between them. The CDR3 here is CASSVGSPEEKLFF. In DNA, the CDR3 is TGTGCCAGCAGCGTAGGTTCCCCCGAGGAAAAACTGTTTTTT. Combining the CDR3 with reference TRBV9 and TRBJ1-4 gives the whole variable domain DSGVTQTPKHLITATGQRVTLRCSPRSGDLSVYWYQQSLDQGLQFLIQYYNGEERAKGNILERFSAQQFPDLHSELNLSSLELGDSALYFCASSVGSPEEKLFFGSGTQLSVL.

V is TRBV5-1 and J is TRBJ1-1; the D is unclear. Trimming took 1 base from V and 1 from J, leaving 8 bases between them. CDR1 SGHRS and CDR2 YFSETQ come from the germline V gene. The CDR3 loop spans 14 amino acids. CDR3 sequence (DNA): TGCGCCAGCAGCTTGACACCCGGGAACACTGAAGCTTTCTTT. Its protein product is CASSLTPGNTEAFF. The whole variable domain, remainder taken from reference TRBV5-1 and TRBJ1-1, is KAGVTQTPRYLIKTRGQQVTLSCSPISGHRSVSWYQQTPGQGLQFLFEYFSETQRNKGNFPGRFSGRQFSNSRSEMNVSTLELGDSALYLCASSLTPGNTEAFFGQGTRLTVV.

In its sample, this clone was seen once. The CDR3: CASSVGGFGTEAFF. The CDR3 coding sequence is TGTGCCAGCAGCGTAGGAGGGTTCGGGACTGAAGCTTTCTTT. The chain uses TRBV9 and TRBJ1-1; D is unresolved. Germline V CDR1 and CDR2: SGDLS, YYNGEE. The CDR3 runs to 14 residues. Trimming shortened V by 0 bases and J by 5 bases, and 11 bases separated the two germline ends.